A single sample is the source of the 26 T cell receptor beta chains below, sequenced in a study of early stage breast cancer tumors. Assay: immunoSEQ multiplex PCR; the TCRdb copy retains only in-frame clones and omits some. This sample has about 53,000 clones, with just over 90% found just once. Sequencing input: blood. The receptor source for this set is an older person with breast cancer.

The V and J genes are TRBV6-5 and TRBJ2-7, with 8 bases identical to TRBD1. The CDR3 spans 13 residues. Trimming removed 5 bases from V and 5 bases from J; junction bases left unmatched: 5. The germline gives CDR1 MNHEY, CDR2 SVGAGI. In DNA, the CDR3 is TGTGCCAGCAGTAGGCAGGGGGCCAACGAGCAGTACTTC. Encoded protein: CASSRQGANEQYF.

The V call is TRBV19, the J call TRBJ2-2; 14 bases are a match to TRBD2. Germline trimming cut 4 bases from V and 5 bases from J; bases unmatched to any gene: 9. The CDR3 has 18 residues. CDR1 LNHDA and CDR2 SQIVND come from the germline V gene (reference sequence). The CDR3: CASSTYGLAGGLTGELFF. CDR3 in DNA: TGTGCCAGTAGTACCTACGGACTAGCGGGGGGTTTGACCGGGGAGCTGTTTTTT.

This clone was picked up one time. The chain is built from TRBV29-1 and TRBJ2-5, with D maybe TRBD1 (6 bases). The V end was cut by 4 bases, the J end by 7 bases, with 16 bases between. The CDR3 totals 13 residues. Germline V lookup: CDR1 SQVTM, CDR2 ANQGSEA. The CDR3 region is CSVGKVSGVTQYF. Written as DNA, the CDR3 is TGCAGCGTTGGAAAAGTATCAGGGGTGACCCAGTACTTC. Supplemented by reference TRBV29-1 and TRBJ2-5, the full variable domain reads SAVISQKPSRDICQRGTSLTIQCQVDSQVTMMFWYRQQPGQSLTLIATANQGSEATYESGFVIDKFPISRPNLTFSTLTVSNMSPEDSSIYLCSVGKVSGVTQYFGPGTRLLVL.

The chain employs TRBV2 and TRBJ1-5; no clear D gene. Deletions cut 6 bases from V and 3 bases from J, with 12 bases between. CDR1 is SNHLY and CDR2 is FYNNEI in the germline V gene. The CDR3 extends over 14 amino acids. The CDR3 loop is CASRFPGFNQPQHF. For the CDR3, the DNA is TGTGCCAGCAGATTCCCCGGTTTCAATCAGCCCCAGCATTTT. The full variable domain, in which reference TRBV2 and TRBJ1-5 provide the parts outside the CDR3, is EPEVTQTPSHQVTQMGQEVILRCVPISNHLYFYWYRQILGQKVEFLVSFYNNEISEKSEIFDDQFSVERPDGSNFTLKIRSTKLEDSAMYFCASRFPGFNQPQHFGDGTRLSIL.

This clone was counted once. This chain connects TRBV10-3 to TRBJ2-7; 10 nucleotides line up with TRBD2. This CDR3 has 14 residues. V shed 5 bases, J shed 4 bases, and the junction held 5 bases outside the gene matches. CDR1 and CDR2 (germline): ENHRY, SYGVKD. The CDR3 DNA reads as TGTGCCATCAGTCCTAGCGGGAGTCCTTACGAGCAGTACTTC. The encoded protein is CAISPSGSPYEQYF.

This sequence joins TRBV18 and TRBJ2-1; 8 bases map to TRBD2. Trimming at V came to 0 bases and at J to 3 bases, leaving 1 base not matched to a gene. The CDR3 consists of 15 residues. Germline lookup yields CDR1 KGHSH and CDR2 LQKENI. The CDR3 DNA reads as TGTGCCAGCTCACCACCGGCGGGGGGCTACAATGAGCAGTTCTTC. This codes for CASSPPAGGYNEQFF.

This clone was observed a single time. The V gene is TRBV6-5, the J gene TRBJ1-5, with TRBD1 matching 7 bases. The CDR3 sequence is 15 residues long. V lost 5 bases to trimming and J lost 2 bases; unmatched junction nucleotides: 6. From germline, CDR1 is MNHEY and CDR2 SVGAGI. The CDR3 bases are TGTGCCAGCAGTCAAGATACAGGGGGCAATCAGCCCCAGCATTTT. This translates into CASSQDTGGNQPQHF.

V and J are TRBV5-1 and TRBJ1-5; D is unresolved. The V gene lost 1 base and the J gene lost 1 base, with 9 bases spanning the gap. From germline, CDR1 is SGHRS and CDR2 YFSETQ. This CDR3 contains 15 residues. The CDR3 DNA reads TGCGCCAGCAGCTTGATGTCAGGCAGCAATCAGCCCCAGCATTTT. It yields the protein CASSLMSGSNQPQHF.

This clone was seen just once. V and J are TRBV7-9 and TRBJ2-5; D gene unclear. The germline CDR1 and CDR2 sequences are SEHNR and FQNEAQ (reference sequence). CDR3 length equals 13 residues. The V and J ends lost 2 bases and 4 bases respectively, with 8 bases between them. DNA for the CDR3: TGTGCCAGCAGCTTAAATACCAGAGAGACCCAGTACTTC. It codes for CASSLNTRETQYF.

The CDR3 DNA reads as TGTGCCAGCAGTTTAAGCATCGGGACCCAGTACTTC. Translated, it gives CASSLSIGTQYF. The genes are TRBV28 and TRBJ2-5; D gene unclear. CDR1 MDHEN and CDR2 SYDVKM come from the germline V gene. The CDR3 covers 12 residues. With 2 bases removed from V and 7 bases from J, the gap between germline ends came to 8 bases. The full variable domain, completed using reference TRBV28 and TRBJ2-5, is DVKVTQSSRYLVKRTGEKVFLECVQDMDHENMFWYRQDPGLGLRLIYFSYDVKMKEKGDIPEGYSVSREKKERFSLILESASTNQTSMYLCASSLSIGTQYFGPGTRLLVL.

The V call is TRBV19, the J call TRBJ2-1; D not resolved. V was shortened by 1 base and J by 5 bases, with 12 bases between the two germline ends. Per germline, CDR1 LNHDA and CDR2 SQIVND (reference sequence). This CDR3 has 15 residues. CDR3 region: CASSIGSLSHNEQFF. In DNA, the CDR3 is TGTGCCAGTAGTATAGGTAGTTTATCACACAATGAGCAGTTCTTC.

The chain links TRBV5-1 to TRBJ2-2, with a tentative D call TRBD2 (5 bases). Germline lookup yields CDR1 SGHRS and CDR2 YFSETQ. V lost 0 bases to trimming and J lost 5 bases, with 11 bases between them. This CDR3 contains 15 residues. The CDR3 reads CASSLVNLATGELFF. The CDR3 DNA sequence: TGCGCCAGCAGCTTGGTAAACCTAGCTACCGGGGAGCTGTTTTTT.

The chain employs TRBV7-2 and TRBJ2-4; 9 bases map to TRBD1. The CDR3 runs to 13 residues. The J segment lost 11 bases and the V segment lost 1 base, leaving 3 bases of the junction unmatched. Looked up from germline, CDR1 is SGHTA and CDR2 is FQGNSA. The CDR3 here is CASSLGQGGVQYF. CDR3 DNA sequence: TGTGCCAGCAGCTTAGGACAGGGGGGCGTTCAGTACTTC.

This chain connects TRBV5-1 to TRBJ2-7; TRBD2 aligns across 7 bases. V lost 3 bases, J lost 8 bases, and 5 bases stayed unmatched. The CDR3 is 12 amino acids. CDR1 is SGHRS, CDR2 YFSETQ, per germline. CDR3 sequence (DNA): TGCGCCAGCAGCTCAACTAGCGTACAGCAGTACTTC. Amino acids: CASSSTSVQQYF.

The J gene is TRBJ1-2, the V gene TRBV30, with 12 bases aligning to TRBD1. Germline V lookup: CDR1 GTSNPN, CDR2 SVGIG (reference sequence). This CDR3 has 17 residues. With V trimmed by 2 bases and J by 7 bases, 14 bases remained unmatched. CDR3 bases: TGTGCCTGGAGTCGGTTACTAACGCCGGGACAGGGGGCTGGCTACACCTTC. Translated: CAWSRLLTPGQGAGYTF.

The chain is built from TRBV27 and TRBJ1-1; D is possibly TRBD1 (6 bases). V shed 6 bases and J shed 1 base, with 12 bases lying between them. The CDR3 loop spans 14 amino acids. CDR1 and CDR2 from the germline V gene are MNHEY and SMNVEV (reference sequence). The CDR3 loop reads CASRLQGRNTEAFF. The CDR3 DNA sequence: TGTGCCAGCAGACTGCAGGGGCGGAACACTGAAGCTTTCTTT.

The chain has TRBV6-4 and TRBJ1-5, with D possibly TRBD1 on 5 matching bases. CDR1 is MRHNA and CDR2 is SNTAGT in the germline V gene. V was shortened by 5 bases and J by 1 base, with 21 bases between the two germline ends. The CDR3 sequence is 18 residues long. The CDR3, as DNA: TGTGCCAGCAGTAGACTTAACAGTGGGGCCCCGAGCAATCAGCCCCAGCATTTT. As protein: CASSRLNSGAPSNQPQHF.

The CDR3 spells CASGLMSNEQFF. The CDR3 region has the DNA TGTGCTAGTGGTTTGATGAGCAATGAGCAGTTCTTC. The chain has TRBV12-5 and TRBJ2-1; no clear D gene. This CDR3 spans 12 amino acids. Germline values: CDR1 LGHNT, CDR2 FRNRAP. V dropped 2 bases and J dropped 6 bases, with 5 bases sitting between them.

The V and J genes are TRBV7-8 and TRBJ2-2; a weak D match, TRBD1 (6 bases). The CDR3 extends over 15 amino acids. Per germline, CDR1 SGHVS and CDR2 FQNEAQ. Between the trimmed V and J ends, which lost 4 bases and 5 bases, there was a span of 14 bases. The CDR3 protein is CASSSGHQGTGELFF. The CDR3 bases are TGTGCCAGCAGCTCGGGACACCAAGGGACCGGGGAGCTGTTTTTT.

The rearrangement joins TRBV19 to TRBJ1-2; perhaps TRBD1 as D (5 bases). Germline lookup yields CDR1 LNHDA and CDR2 SQIVND (reference sequence). The CDR3 sequence is 15 residues long. Trimming pared 3 bases from V and 6 bases from J, leaving 17 bases between. CDR3 sequence reads: CASSIAAGPEDGYTF. CDR3 DNA sequence: TGTGCCAGTAGTATCGCAGCGGGGCCTGAGGATGGCTACACCTTC.

The chain is built from TRBV11-3 and TRBJ2-2, with 7 bases fitting TRBD2. V was pared by 2 bases and J by 2 bases, with 14 bases of the junction left unmatched. Germline CDR1 is SGHNT and CDR2 is YENEEA. The CDR3 contains 19 residues. Here the CDR3 DNA reads TGTGCCAGCAGCTTAAAGTCTGGGCGGGAGTTTGTAAACACCGGGGAGCTGTTTTTT. It is translated as CASSLKSGREFVNTGELFF.

This chain uses TRBV6-5 with TRBJ2-5; 8 nucleotides align to TRBD1. The CDR3 is 14 residues long. Germline CDR1 MNHEY, CDR2 SVGAGI. With V trimmed by 5 bases and J by 5 bases, 7 bases remained unmatched. CDR3: CASSRQGRWETQYF. CDR3 DNA sequence: TGTGCCAGCAGTCGACAGGGGAGGTGGGAGACCCAGTACTTC.

This sequence joins TRBV5-6 and TRBJ1-2; D may be TRBD1 (5 bases). Germline V gene lookup returns CDR1 SGHDT and CDR2 YYEEEE. V lost 2 bases, J lost 4 bases, and 9 bases lay in between. The CDR3 spans 13 residues. CDR3 amino acids: CASSFGRAYGYTF. CDR3 coding DNA: TGTGCCAGCAGCTTCGGCAGGGCCTATGGCTACACCTTC.

The CDR3 protein is CASSWPRGSSTDTQYF. The CDR3, as DNA: TGTGCCAGCAGCTGGCCCCGCGGTTCTAGCACAGATACGCAGTATTTT. This sequence joins TRBV11-2 and TRBJ2-3; D unresolved. Trimming took off 4 bases at V and 0 bases at J, with 14 bases between the two ends. Germline lookup yields CDR1 SGHAT and CDR2 FQNNGV. The CDR3 loop spans 16 amino acids.

This clone appeared a few times. The chain uses TRBV30 and TRBJ1-3; TRBD1 might be the D (6 bases). Germline assignment: CDR1 GTSNPN and CDR2 SVGIG (reference sequence). The CDR3 has 15 residues. V shed 0 bases and J shed 4 bases, with 13 bases lying between them. CDR3 region: CAWSVSHRAGNTIYF. As DNA, the CDR3 is TGTGCCTGGAGTGTATCCCACAGGGCGGGAAACACCATATATTTT.

The genes are TRBV6-6 and TRBJ1-2; D is unclear. V shed 4 bases and J shed 6 bases, with 12 bases lying between them. Germline V lookup: CDR1 MNHNY, CDR2 SVGAGI (reference sequence). This CDR3 has 13 residues. The CDR3 nucleotides read TGTGCCAGCAGTTTACGGGGTATCCATGGCTACACCTTC. It translates to CASSLRGIHGYTF.